This is a list of T cell receptor beta chains from one sample in a study of blood T cell repertoires in COVID-19. Only in-frame clones appear in the TCRdb table, and some are missing; sequencing was by immunoSEQ multiplex PCR. The sample lists roughly 250,000 clones, roughly 84% seen once, with 3% to 4% in the top ten. The sample comprised peripheral blood. The receptors were gathered from a woman aged 40 to 50 with active or convalescent COVID-19. CDR3s include the opening cysteine and the closing phenylalanine or tryptophan. D genes are given only for firm matches. Part of the rows lack a size; the others show once, few, many or a class for expanded clones.

TRBV13	NA	TRBD2	TRBJ2-3	CASSSPSGGAEGDTQYF	TGTGCCAGCAGCTCCCCTAGCGGGGGGGCGGAAGGGGATACGCAGTATTTT
TRBV6-5	NA	NA	TRBJ2-5	CASSLDSGVIETQYF	TGTGCCAGTTCCCTCGACTCGGGGGTAATTGAGACCCAGTACTTC
TRBV28	NA	NA	TRBJ2-1	CASSRILGVEAYNEQFF	TGTGCCAGCAGCAGAATCCTCGGGGTGGAGGCGTACAATGAGCAGTTCTTC
TRBV6-1	NA	NA	TRBJ1-3	CASSELFLEPGNTIYF	TGTGCCAGCAGTGAACTCTTCCTAGAACCTGGAAACACCATATATTTT
TRBV24-1	NA	NA	TRBJ1-1	CATSEQGTQAFF	TGTGCCACCAGCGAACAGGGAACCCAAGCTTTCTTT
TRBV5-6	NA	NA	TRBJ1-6	CASSRNSPLHF	TGTGCCAGCAGCCGGAATTCACCCCTCCACTTT
TRBV6-5	NA	TRBD1	TRBJ1-2	CASTPGTGPNYGYTF	TGTGCCAGCACTCCCGGGACAGGGCCCAACTATGGCTACACCTTC
TRBV29-1	NA	NA	TRBJ2-1	CSVETGSLSYNEQFF	TGCAGCGTTGAAACAGGTTCTCTGTCCTACAATGAGCAGTTCTTC
TRBV19	NA	NA	TRBJ2-1	CASSRQDPGNEQFF	TGTGCCAGTAGCCGACAGGATCCTGGCAATGAGCAGTTCTTC
TRBV20-1	NA	NA	TRBJ1-2	CSASQSGVYGYTF	TGCAGTGCTAGTCAATCCGGAGTCTATGGCTACACCTTC
TRBV6-4	NA	TRBD1	TRBJ2-3	CASSAGTGGADTQYF	TGTGCCAGCAGTGCCGGGACAGGGGGCGCAGATACGCAGTATTTT
TRBV5-4	once	NA	TRBJ2-1	CATIMAGEPYNEQFF	TGTGCCACTATCATGGCCGGAGAGCCCTACAATGAGCAGTTCTTC
TRBV13	few	NA	TRBJ2-7	CASSQGDTTYEQYF	TGTGCCAGCAGCCAAGGGGACACTACCTACGAGCAGTACTTC
TRBV7-9	NA	TRBD2	TRBJ2-5	CASSPGLAGAVKETQYF	TGTGCCAGCAGCCCGGGACTAGCGGGGGCCGTAAAAGAGACCCAGTACTTC
TRBV5-1	NA	NA	TRBJ1-4	CASSLDASGYGEKLFF	TGCGCCAGCAGCTTGGATGCTTCGGGGTACGGAGAAAAACTGTTTTTT
TRBV4-1	NA	TRBD1	TRBJ1-2	CASRTQGAPYGYTF	TGCGCCAGCAGAACACAGGGGGCCCCTTATGGCTACACCTTC
TRBV2	NA	NA	TRBJ1-2	CASSDGAGNNYGYTF	TGTGCCAGCAGCGATGGGGCTGGGAATAACTATGGCTACACCTTC
TRBV7-9	NA	TRBD2	TRBJ2-2	CASRLAGDTGELFF	TGTGCCAGCCGACTAGCGGGGGACACCGGGGAGCTGTTTTTT